These T cell receptor beta chains were read from a single sample in a study of beta chain features in type 1 diabetes. TCRdb's copy holds only in-frame clones and misses some; the assay was immunoSEQ multiplex PCR. The sample carries about 320,000 clones, around 13% recorded once. Sequencing input: central memory CD4+ T cells from blood. The receptor set was obtained from a man aged 25-45 years in good health. Both conserved end residues are part of each CDR3. The D gene is left open where the match is weak. Rows give clone size only sometimes, using once, few, many, or a class for an expanded clone.

J gene: TRBJ2-6
D gene: .
V gene: TRBV12-5
clone size: few
CDR3 protein: CASGWTAGSTGAGANVLTF
CDR3 DNA: TGTGCTAGTGGTTGGACTGCTGGATCAACAGGTGCTGGGGCCAACGTCCTGACTTTC

J gene: TRBJ1-2
D gene: .
V gene: TRBV2
clone size: many
CDR3 protein: CASSNYGYTF
CDR3 DNA: TGTGCCAGCTCCAACTATGGCTACACCTTC

J gene: TRBJ1-5
D gene: .
V gene: TRBV5-6
clone size: few
CDR3 protein: CASSLGGGQPQHF
CDR3 DNA: TGTGCCAGCAGCCTAGGGGGTGGGCAGCCCCAGCATTTT

J gene: TRBJ2-5
D gene: .
V gene: TRBV5-6
clone size: .
CDR3 protein: CASSPFGGPHQETQYF
CDR3 DNA: TGTGCCAGCAGCCCGTTCGGTGGCCCCCACCAAGAGACCCAGTACTTC

J gene: TRBJ1-2
D gene: .
V gene: TRBV7-2
clone size: .
CDR3 protein: CASSLDVGKGYTF
CDR3 DNA: TGTGCCAGCAGCTTAGATGTGGGAAAAGGCTACACCTTC

J gene: TRBJ2-1
D gene: TRBD2
V gene: TRBV19
clone size: few
CDR3 protein: CASSPHPSGVQFF
CDR3 DNA: TGTGCCAGTAGTCCCCACCCTAGCGGGGTCCAGTTCTTC

J gene: TRBJ2-1
D gene: TRBD1
V gene: TRBV2
clone size: .
CDR3 protein: CASTSLTQGAGEQFF
CDR3 DNA: TGTGCCAGCACTTCTTTGACCCAGGGGGCGGGGGAGCAGTTCTTC

J gene: TRBJ2-3
D gene: .
V gene: TRBV2
clone size: few
CDR3 protein: CASSDGGDTQYF
CDR3 DNA: TGTGCCAGCAGTGATGGGGGGGATACGCAGTATTTT

J gene: TRBJ1-1
D gene: .
V gene: TRBV19
clone size: .
CDR3 protein: CASTFGGRKAEAFF
CDR3 DNA: TGTGCCAGTACTTTTGGGGGCCGGAAGGCTGAAGCTTTCTTT

J gene: TRBJ1-2
D gene: TRBD1
V gene: TRBV4-3
clone size: few
CDR3 protein: CASSQLAGQGARGYTF
CDR3 DNA: TGCGCCAGCAGCCAGCTGGCCGGACAGGGGGCCCGCGGCTACACCTTC

J gene: TRBJ1-4
D gene: .
V gene: TRBV5-1
clone size: .
CDR3 protein: CASSLEGNEKLFF
CDR3 DNA: TGCGCCAGCAGCTTGGAAGGGAATGAAAAACTGTTTTTT

J gene: TRBJ1-2
D gene: .
V gene: TRBV4-2
clone size: .
CDR3 protein: CASSQDNKQGDNYGYTF
CDR3 DNA: TGTGCCAGCAGCCAAGATAACAAACAGGGCGATAACTATGGCTACACCTTC

J gene: TRBJ2-1
D gene: .
V gene: TRBV6-1
clone size: few
CDR3 protein: CASWRVSSYNEQFF
CDR3 DNA: TGTGCCAGCTGGCGGGTGAGCTCCTACAATGAGCAGTTCTTC

J gene: TRBJ2-7
D gene: .
V gene: TRBV5-4
clone size: .
CDR3 protein: CASSWGPADEQYF
CDR3 DNA: TGTGCCAGCAGCTGGGGTCCAGCCGACGAGCAGTACTTC

J gene: TRBJ1-5
D gene: .
V gene: TRBV6-1
clone size: .
CDR3 protein: CASSETHRTTYSNQPQHF
CDR3 DNA: TGTGCCAGCAGTGAGACTCATCGCACAACCTATAGCAATCAGCCCCAGCATTTT

J gene: TRBJ2-5
D gene: .
V gene: TRBV7-8
clone size: .
CDR3 protein: CASSLGGIETQYF
CDR3 DNA: TGTGCCAGCAGCTTGGGAGGTATAGAGACCCAGTACTTC

J gene: TRBJ2-2
D gene: .
V gene: TRBV28
clone size: many
CDR3 protein: CASRRRGELFF
CDR3 DNA: TGTGCCAGCAGACGGCGCGGGGAGCTGTTTTTT

J gene: TRBJ2-1
D gene: TRBD2
V gene: TRBV2
clone size: few
CDR3 protein: CASRPERGEYNEQFF
CDR3 DNA: TGTGCCAGCAGGCCTGAGCGGGGTGAATACAATGAGCAGTTCTTC

J gene: TRBJ1-4
D gene: .
V gene: TRBV7-2
clone size: many
CDR3 protein: CASSLVRTVNEKLFF
CDR3 DNA: TGTGCCAGCAGCTTAGTTCGGACAGTAAATGAAAAACTGTTTTTT

J gene: TRBJ2-1
D gene: .
V gene: TRBV11-3
clone size: few
CDR3 protein: CASSPLGALSEQFF
CDR3 DNA: TGTGCCAGCAGCCCCCTGGGGGCGCTTAGTGAGCAGTTCTTC

J gene: TRBJ1-1
D gene: .
V gene: TRBV6-1
clone size: .
CDR3 protein: CASSYDRLNTEAFF
CDR3 DNA: TGTGCCAGCAGTTATGACAGATTGAACACTGAAGCTTTCTTT

J gene: TRBJ2-3
D gene: TRBD2
V gene: TRBV7-8
clone size: .
CDR3 protein: CASSLGTSGESYF
CDR3 DNA: TGTGCCAGCAGCTTAGGGACTAGCGGGGAGTCGTATTTT

J gene: TRBJ1-2
D gene: .
V gene: TRBV18
clone size: few
CDR3 protein: CASSILGLSRDGYTF
CDR3 DNA: TGTGCCAGCTCAATATTAGGACTTAGTCGTGATGGCTACACCTTC

J gene: TRBJ1-2
D gene: TRBD1
V gene: TRBV6-5
clone size: once
CDR3 protein: CASSYDRGVEGYTF
CDR3 DNA: TGTGCCAGCAGTTACGACAGGGGGGTAGAAGGCTACACCTTC

J gene: TRBJ2-1
D gene: .
V gene: TRBV7-3
clone size: .
CDR3 protein: CASSPLGGSYNEQFF
CDR3 DNA: TGTGCCAGCAGCCCTTTGGGGGGTTCATACAATGAGCAGTTCTTC

J gene: TRBJ2-3
D gene: .
V gene: TRBV27
clone size: .
CDR3 protein: CASSFRGTDTQYF
CDR3 DNA: TGTGCCAGCAGTTTCAGGGGTACAGATACGCAGTATTTT

J gene: TRBJ2-7
D gene: .
V gene: TRBV18
clone size: few
CDR3 protein: CASSPIAGFYEQYF
CDR3 DNA: TGTGCCAGCTCACCGATCGCAGGGTTCTACGAGCAGTACTTC

J gene: TRBJ2-3
D gene: .
V gene: TRBV5-1
clone size: few
CDR3 protein: CASSLADLGGPGTDTQYF
CDR3 DNA: TGCGCCAGCAGCTTGGCGGATCTGGGGGGGCCGGGCACAGATACGCAGTATTTT

J gene: TRBJ2-6
D gene: TRBD2
V gene: TRBV13
clone size: .
CDR3 protein: CASSLLAGRVGANVLTF
CDR3 DNA: TGTGCCAGCAGCTTATTAGCGGGTCGTGTGGGGGCCAACGTCCTGACTTTC

J gene: TRBJ2-3
D gene: .
V gene: TRBV4-1
clone size: few
CDR3 protein: CASSQLKTDTQYF
CDR3 DNA: TGCGCCAGCAGCCAATTAAAGACAGATACGCAGTATTTT

J gene: TRBJ2-5
D gene: .
V gene: TRBV5-1
clone size: few
CDR3 protein: CASSLVTIQETQYF
CDR3 DNA: TGCGCCAGCAGCTTGGTTACCATCCAAGAGACCCAGTACTTC

J gene: TRBJ1-1
D gene: .
V gene: TRBV5-1
clone size: few
CDR3 protein: CASSLVTGNTEAFF
CDR3 DNA: TGCGCCAGCAGCTTGGTCACGGGGAACACTGAAGCTTTCTTT

J gene: TRBJ2-1
D gene: TRBD2
V gene: TRBV28
clone size: .
CDR3 protein: CASSFLSSGRHYNEQFF
CDR3 DNA: TGTGCCAGCAGTTTTTTATCTAGCGGGAGACACTACAATGAGCAGTTCTTC

J gene: TRBJ2-3
D gene: .
V gene: TRBV7-6
clone size: .
CDR3 protein: CASSLEGGARTDTQYF
CDR3 DNA: TGTGCCAGCAGCTTAGAAGGGGGGGCGCGCACAGATACGCAGTATTTT

J gene: TRBJ1-5
D gene: TRBD1
V gene: TRBV2
clone size: many
CDR3 protein: CASSDAGGAGGQPQHF
CDR3 DNA: TGTGCCAGCAGTGACGCAGGGGGCGCGGGGGGTCAGCCCCAGCATTTT

J gene: TRBJ2-2
D gene: TRBD1
V gene: TRBV2
clone size: .
CDR3 protein: CASSETTGAGGELFF
CDR3 DNA: TGTGCCAGCAGTGAAACGACAGGGGCCGGCGGGGAGCTGTTTTTT

J gene: TRBJ1-1
D gene: .
V gene: TRBV7-9
clone size: few
CDR3 protein: CASSFGAMNTEAFF
CDR3 DNA: TGTGCCAGCAGCTTTGGGGCGATGAACACTGAAGCTTTCTTT

J gene: TRBJ2-1
D gene: TRBD2
V gene: TRBV19
clone size: .
CDR3 protein: CASSREGSQVNEQFF
CDR3 DNA: TGTGCCAGTAGTAGGGAGGGGTCCCAGGTGAATGAGCAGTTCTTC

J gene: TRBJ2-6
D gene: .
V gene: TRBV7-2
clone size: many
CDR3 protein: CASSQVSGANVLTF
CDR3 DNA: TGTGCCAGCAGTCAAGTCTCTGGGGCCAACGTCCTGACTTTC

J gene: TRBJ2-5
D gene: TRBD1
V gene: TRBV19
clone size: .
CDR3 protein: CASSTQGARIQETQYF
CDR3 DNA: TGTGCCAGTAGCACCCAGGGGGCCCGAATCCAAGAGACCCAGTACTTC

J gene: TRBJ2-1
D gene: TRBD2
V gene: TRBV11-3
clone size: many
CDR3 protein: CASSRGTSGRVNEQFF
CDR3 DNA: TGTGCCAGCAGCCGAGGGACTAGCGGGAGGGTAAATGAGCAGTTCTTC

J gene: TRBJ2-7
D gene: TRBD1
V gene: TRBV9
clone size: .
CDR3 protein: CASSQTGESEQYF
CDR3 DNA: TGTGCCAGCAGTCAGACAGGGGAAAGCGAGCAGTACTTC

J gene: TRBJ1-2
D gene: .
V gene: TRBV5-1
clone size: .
CDR3 protein: CASQDVYGYTF
CDR3 DNA: TGCGCCAGCCAGGACGTCTATGGCTACACCTTC

J gene: TRBJ2-1
D gene: .
V gene: TRBV7-2
clone size: many
CDR3 protein: CASGGYNEQFF
CDR3 DNA: TGTGCCAGCGGCGGCTACAATGAGCAGTTCTTC

J gene: TRBJ2-2
D gene: .
V gene: TRBV7-6
clone size: few
CDR3 protein: CASSLAKNTGELFF
CDR3 DNA: TGTGCCAGCAGCTTAGCAAAGAACACCGGGGAGCTGTTTTTT

J gene: TRBJ1-4
D gene: TRBD1
V gene: TRBV7-2
clone size: few
CDR3 protein: CASSWDRRTNEKLFF
CDR3 DNA: TGTGCCAGCAGCTGGGACAGGCGAACTAATGAAAAACTGTTTTTT

J gene: TRBJ1-5
D gene: .
V gene: TRBV2
clone size: few
CDR3 protein: CASQGEKGNQPQHF
CDR3 DNA: TGTGCCAGCCAGGGAGAGAAAGGGAATCAGCCCCAGCATTTT

J gene: TRBJ2-5
D gene: .
V gene: TRBV18
clone size: many
CDR3 protein: CASSPTSETQYF
CDR3 DNA: TGTGCCAGCTCACCAACAAGCGAGACCCAGTACTTC

J gene: TRBJ2-5
D gene: .
V gene: TRBV15
clone size: .
CDR3 protein: CATSRVALKETQYF
CDR3 DNA: TGTGCCACCAGCAGAGTAGCGTTGAAAGAGACCCAGTACTTC

J gene: TRBJ2-1
D gene: TRBD2
V gene: TRBV10-3
clone size: few
CDR3 protein: CATERPGTSHNEQFF
CDR3 DNA: TGTGCCACCGAAAGACCCGGGACTAGTCACAATGAGCAGTTCTTC

J gene: TRBJ1-2
D gene: .
V gene: TRBV2
clone size: many
CDR3 protein: CASSQTASGDYGYTF
CDR3 DNA: TGTGCCAGCAGCCAAACCGCCTCAGGGGACTATGGCTACACCTTC

J gene: TRBJ1-2
D gene: .
V gene: TRBV7-9
clone size: few
CDR3 protein: CASSLEEGRGYTF
CDR3 DNA: TGTGCCAGCAGCTTAGAGGAGGGTCGGGGCTACACCTTC

J gene: TRBJ1-1
D gene: .
V gene: TRBV28
clone size: .
CDR3 protein: CVAVRGNTEAFF
CDR3 DNA: TGTGTAGCGGTCAGGGGGAACACTGAAGCTTTCTTT

J gene: TRBJ1-1
D gene: .
V gene: TRBV30
clone size: .
CDR3 protein: CAWRKAASTEAFF
CDR3 DNA: TGTGCCTGGAGGAAGGCAGCTAGTACTGAAGCTTTCTTT